This passage covers 29 T cell receptor beta chains from one sample sequenced in a study of cytomegalovirus exposure and HLA in healthy donors. Sequencing used immunoSEQ multiplex PCR; TCRdb keeps in-frame clones, though not all of them. The data hold over 60,000 clones, with 90% to 95% observed a single time. Sequencing was carried out using PBMCs. The receptor set was obtained from a man aged 18 to 35 in good health and CMV-seronegative.

The chain couples TRBV7-8 to TRBJ1-5; 7 bases map to TRBD1. Germline lookup yields CDR1 SGHVS and CDR2 FQNEAQ. The junction had 13 bases not matched to a gene; V was cut back by 5 bases and J by 9 bases. This CDR3 contains 15 residues. The CDR3 sequence: CASSQTRDRYPPQHF. The CDR3, as DNA: TGTGCCAGCAGCCAAACCCGGGACAGATATCCGCCCCAGCATTTT.

The V and J genes are TRBV6-4 and TRBJ1-4; no firm D call. The CDR3 has 17 amino acids. Germline V gene sequence: CDR1 MRHNA, CDR2 SNTAGT. V lost 1 base and J lost 7, with 19 bases in between. The CDR3 nucleotides are TGTGCCAGCAGTGACTTTAGATCCTCGCCCGCCGGTGAAAAACTGTTTTTT. This codes for CASSDFRSSPAGEKLFF.

This sequence joins TRBV6-6 and TRBJ2-7; D might be TRBD2 (5 bases). Germline V gene data show CDR1 as MNHNY and CDR2 as SVGAGI (reference sequence). The germline V and J ends were trimmed by 8 bases and 2 bases, with 16 bases remaining between them. The CDR3 is made up of 14 amino acids. DNA of the CDR3: TGTGCCAGCGCGGGCAAACCGGGCACCTACGAGCAGTACTTC. It is translated as CASAGKPGTYEQYF.

This clone was seen just once. The CDR3 DNA sequence: TGTGCCAGTAGTATAACAGGGCTTTCGGGGCAGCCCCAGCATTTT. Translated: CASSITGLSGQPQHF. The chain combines TRBV19 with TRBJ1-5; possible D gene TRBD1, 6 bases. The CDR3 sequence is 15 residues long. V lost 2 bases and J lost 7, with 15 bases in between. Germline CDR1 LNHDA, CDR2 SQIVND (reference sequence).

This clone has just one count. The chain has TRBV28 and TRBJ1-1, with D possibly TRBD1 on 5 matching bases. V dropped 6 bases and J dropped 0 bases, with 11 bases sitting between them. The CDR3 has 14 amino acids. The germline V gene encodes CDR1 MDHEN and CDR2 SYDVKM. The CDR3 nucleotides read TGTGCCAGCAGCGCGACAGCAATGAACACTGAAGCTTTCTTT. Protein: CASSATAMNTEAFF.

The V and J genes are TRBV30 and TRBJ1-2; TRBD1 might be the D (5 bases). Germline CDR1 is GTSNPN and CDR2 is SVGIG (reference sequence). V lost 3 bases and J 0 bases, leaving 14 bases between the germline ends. This CDR3 contains 15 residues. The chain's CDR3 is CAWSWGPGANYGYTF. DNA for the CDR3: TGTGCCTGGAGCTGGGGCCCAGGCGCTAACTATGGCTACACCTTC.

The chain recombines TRBV30 with TRBJ1-1, with unresolved D. The CDR3 contains 12 residues. V was shortened by 5 bases and J by 5 bases, with 12 bases between the two germline ends. Germline assignment: CDR1 GTSNPN and CDR2 SVGIG (reference sequence). The CDR3 region is CAWGGEGTEAFF. For the CDR3, the DNA is TGTGCCTGGGGTGGAGAGGGAACTGAAGCTTTCTTT.

This rearrangement joins TRBV9 to TRBJ1-4; D possibly corresponds to TRBD1 (6 bases). The ends were cut back, 3 bases at V and 11 bases at J, with 20 bases in the middle. This CDR3 spans 15 amino acids. The germline V gene has CDR1 SGDLS and CDR2 YYNGEE. For the CDR3, the DNA is TGTGCCAGCAGCGCCTCCGGGACAAGCCTCCAGAAACTGTTTTTT. This codes for CASSASGTSLQKLFF. Full variable domain (rest looked up from reference TRBV9 and TRBJ1-4): DSGVTQTPKHLITATGQRVTLRCSPRSGDLSVYWYQQSLDQGLQFLIQYYNGEERAKGNILERFSAQQFPDLHSELNLSSLELGDSALYFCASSASGTSLQKLFFGSGTQLSVL.

Concerning this clone: The same CDR3 can be traced to other DNA sequences in this sample. V is TRBV27 and J is TRBJ1-5, with D perhaps matching TRBD1 (6 bases). Germline assignment: CDR1 MNHEY and CDR2 SMNVEV (reference sequence). This CDR3 region has 14 residues. Trimming cost V 2 bases and J 6 bases, with 11 bases left between them. The CDR3 reads CASSLRGGGQPQHF. CDR3 nucleotide sequence: TGTGCCAGCAGTTTAAGGGGGGGAGGTCAGCCCCAGCATTTT.

This clone appeared a single time. The gene calls are TRBV19 and TRBJ1-2; the match to TRBD1 covers 8 bases. The germline V gene has CDR1 LNHDA and CDR2 SQIVND (reference sequence). This CDR3 is 16 amino acids long. Trimming cost V 5 bases and J 0 bases; bases outside gene matches: 8. The CDR3 nucleotides read TGTGCCAGTAGTGACAGGGGCCGGGAAGCTAACTATGGCTACACCTTC. This translates into CASSDRGREANYGYTF.

The rearrangement links TRBV7-2 to TRBJ1-5; 7 nucleotides match TRBD1. V lost 6 bases to trimming and J lost 7 bases; unmatched junction nucleotides: 6. CDR1 and CDR2 from the germline V gene are SGHTA and FQGNSA. There are 13 residues in the CDR3. The CDR3 sequence: CASSYRGDQPQHF. For the CDR3, the DNA is TGTGCCAGCAGTTACAGGGGTGACCAGCCCCAGCATTTT.

This sequence joins TRBV7-2 and TRBJ1-1; TRBD1 matches 12 bases. This CDR3 contains 16 residues. V gave up 5 bases and J gave up 1 base; unmatched junction bases: 5. Germline lookup yields CDR1 SGHTA and CDR2 FQGNSA. In nucleotides, the CDR3 is TGTGCCAGCAGCACCGGGACAGGGGGCAGGAACACTGAAGCTTTCTTT. The encoded protein is CASSTGTGGRNTEAFF.

The gene calls are TRBV7-2 and TRBJ2-3, with D possibly being TRBD2 (7 bases). The CDR3 is 16 amino acids. Trimming removed 0 bases at V and 1 base at J, with 11 bases between. The V gene's germline CDR1 is SGHTA and CDR2 FQGNSA. The CDR3, as DNA: TGTGCCAGCAGCTTAGCGCTGCGGGGGCGCACAGATACGCAGTATTTT. Its protein product is CASSLALRGRTDTQYF.

The V gene is TRBV27, the J gene TRBJ1-1, with 8 bases lining up with TRBD1. The V segment lost 4 bases and the J segment 1 base; nucleotides outside the gene matches: 8. The CDR3 covers 16 residues. Germline-derived CDR1 and CDR2 are MNHEY and SMNVEV (reference sequence). In nucleotides, the CDR3 is TGTGCCAGCAGTTCCCAGCACAGGGGGTGGAACACTGAAGCTTTCTTT. Its protein product is CASSSQHRGWNTEAFF.

The chain couples TRBV13 to TRBJ2-2; TRBD1 agrees at 7 bases. Trimming cost V 6 bases and J 2 bases; bases outside gene matches: 3. The CDR3 sequence is 14 residues long. Looked up from germline, CDR1 is PRHDT and CDR2 is FYEKMQ (reference sequence). In nucleotides, the CDR3 is TGTGCCAGCAGAAGGGACAGAAACACCGGGGAGCTGTTTTTT. It specifies CASRRDRNTGELFF.

The sample holds a few counts of this clone. The V and J genes are TRBV30 and TRBJ1-5; perhaps TRBD1 as D (6 bases). V was clipped by 1 base and J by 6 bases, with 13 bases between them. This CDR3 contains 14 residues. Germline V gene data show CDR1 as GTSNPN and CDR2 as SVGIG (reference sequence). The CDR3 is CAWSGAGAGQPQHF. The CDR3 bases are TGTGCCTGGAGTGGGGCAGGGGCCGGTCAGCCCCAGCATTTT.

The V call is TRBV6-5, the J call TRBJ2-4; TRBD2 is a possible D gene (5 bases). Trimming removed 0 bases at V and 9 bases at J, with 9 bases between. Germline CDR1 is MNHEY and CDR2 is SVGAGI. This CDR3 is 13 amino acids long. CDR3: CASSYSRGGIQYF. The CDR3 coding sequence is TGTGCCAGCAGTTACTCGAGAGGAGGCATTCAGTACTTC.

The rearrangement uses TRBV25-1 and TRBJ1-4, with 9 nucleotides matching TRBD1. Losses at the gene ends were 6 bases for V and 10 bases for J; bases not matched to a gene: 12. The CDR3 sequence is 15 residues long. The germline gives CDR1 MGHDK, CDR2 SYGVNS. CDR3 sequence reads: CASRSPGDRAGKLFF. CDR3 coding DNA: TGTGCCAGCAGATCCCCCGGGGACAGGGCCGGAAAACTGTTTTTT.

The chain recombines TRBV7-9 with TRBJ2-2, with D perhaps TRBD1 (5 bases). V lost 2 bases and J 6 bases, leaving 10 bases between the germline ends. Germline V CDR1 and CDR2: SEHNR, FQNEAQ (reference sequence). This CDR3 spans 14 amino acids. This CDR3 is CASSLQGSAGELFF. The CDR3 DNA follows: TGTGCCAGCAGCTTACAGGGATCCGCCGGGGAGCTGTTTTTT.

J is TRBJ1-1 and V is TRBV27; TRBD1 matches 7 bases. The length of the CDR3 is 14 residues. V shed 5 bases and J 4 bases; nucleotides not matched to a gene: 7. Germline CDR1 is MNHEY and CDR2 is SMNVEV (reference sequence). The CDR3 region is CASSPYQGGTEAFF. CDR3 nucleotides: TGTGCCAGCAGTCCATACCAGGGGGGCACTGAAGCTTTCTTT.

The chain has TRBV2 and TRBJ1-4; D gene uncertain. Trimming left V 4 bases short and J 10 bases short, with 10 bases between. The length of the CDR3 is 12 residues. CDR1 is SNHLY and CDR2 is FYNNEI in the germline V gene. In nucleotides, the CDR3 is TGTGCCAGCAGTGTACCGGAGCCAAAACTGTTTTTT. Residues: CASSVPEPKLFF. The full variable domain, in which reference TRBV2 and TRBJ1-4 provide the parts outside the CDR3, is EPEVTQTPSHQVTQMGQEVILRCVPISNHLYFYWYRQILGQKVEFLVSFYNNEISEKSEIFDDQFSVERPDGSNFTLKIRSTKLEDSAMYFCASSVPEPKLFFGSGTQLSVL.

The chain's CDR3 is CASSYGRESNQPQHF. In DNA, the CDR3 is TGTGCCAGCAGTTACGGCAGGGAAAGCAATCAGCCCCAGCATTTT. The chain has TRBV6-5 and TRBJ1-5; tentative D call: TRBD1 (5 bases). V lost 2 bases and J 1 base, leaving 9 bases between the germline ends. This CDR3 spans 15 amino acids. Germline CDR1 and CDR2: MNHEY and SVGAGI.

V and J are TRBV19 and TRBJ1-2; 8 bases map to TRBD1. The germline V gene has CDR1 LNHDA and CDR2 SQIVND (reference sequence). J gave up 8 bases and V 5 bases, and 13 bases lay outside the gene matches. The CDR3 covers 15 residues. The CDR3 loop reads CASSPRATDREGYTF. The CDR3 DNA reads TGTGCCAGTAGTCCCCGCGCTACGGACAGGGAAGGCTACACCTTC.

This clone was recorded once. V usage is TRBV18 and J usage is TRBJ1-6; no reliable D call. Deletions cut 3 bases from V and 0 bases from J, with 9 bases between. The germline CDR1 and CDR2 sequences are KGHSH and LQKENI. The CDR3 has 16 amino acids. In DNA, the CDR3 is TGTGCCAGCTCACCTCTTCCTAGCTCCTATAATTCACCCCTCCACTTT. Its translation: CASSPLPSSYNSPLHF.

The CDR3 loop reads CASSLDRGTDTQYF. CDR3 nucleotide sequence: TGTGCCAGCAGCTTGGACAGGGGCACAGATACGCAGTATTTT. The genes are TRBV7-6 and TRBJ2-3, with 8 bases that match TRBD1. This CDR3 spans 14 amino acids. The germline gives CDR1 SGHVS, CDR2 FNYEAQ. V gave up 3 bases and J gave up 1 base; unmatched junction bases: 0. Full variable domain (rest looked up from reference TRBV7-6 and TRBJ2-3): GAGVSQSPRYKVTKRGQDVALRCDPISGHVSLYWYRQALGQGPEFLTYFNYEAQQDKSGLPNDRFSAERPEGSISTLTIQRTEQRDSAMYRCASSLDRGTDTQYFGPGTRLTVL.

The chain combines TRBV27 with TRBJ1-1; D is unclear. V dropped 4 bases and J dropped 0 bases, with 6 bases sitting between them. The germline V gene encodes CDR1 MNHEY and CDR2 SMNVEV (reference sequence). The CDR3 totals 13 residues. The DNA for the CDR3 is TGTGCCAGCAGTTCACAGATGAACACTGAAGCTTTCTTT. Its translation is CASSSQMNTEAFF.

The chain couples TRBV30 to TRBJ1-2; D possibly corresponds to TRBD1 (6 bases). The germline V and J ends were trimmed by 0 bases and 6 bases, with 17 bases remaining between them. The CDR3 has 15 amino acids. Germline assignment: CDR1 GTSNPN and CDR2 SVGIG (reference sequence). CDR3 region: CAWSVGGASIHGYTF. In DNA form, the CDR3 reads TGTGCCTGGAGTGTGGGGGGGGCGTCTATCCATGGCTACACCTTC.

The chain couples TRBV28 to TRBJ1-5; D remains unclear. The germline gives CDR1 MDHEN, CDR2 SYDVKM. There are 14 residues in the CDR3. Trimming removed 2 bases at V and 7 bases at J, with 12 bases between. DNA for the CDR3: TGTGCCAGCAGTTTACTAGGTACTCAGCAGCCCCAGCATTTT. Translation: CASSLLGTQQPQHF.

The chain joins TRBV9 to TRBJ1-1, with a possible D match to TRBD1 (6 bases). Trimming cost V 0 bases and J 3 bases, with 12 bases left between them. CDR1 is SGDLS, CDR2 YYNGEE, per germline. This CDR3 is built from 15 residues. This CDR3 reads CASSVVGGRYTEAFF. The CDR3, as DNA: TGTGCCAGCAGCGTAGTCGGGGGGCGCTACACTGAAGCTTTCTTT.